Described below is a single TCR beta chain sequence and its context. What it binds is not known. It was patients with CD8+CD57+ cell expansion by flow cytometry who were chosen for sequencing. The blood sampling took place in patients who had so far received no therapy. This sample was taken from a study of CD8+CD57+ T cells in acquired aplastic anemia. Study summary: Sorted CD4+ and CD8+ cell DNA averaged 3.2 ug. Overall study findings and caveats: Between patients and controls, CD8+ Simpson's diversity did not vary significantly. Sharing between patients and controls was observed for roughly 30 CD8+ CDR3 sequences.

V was trimmed by 4 bases and J by 5 bases, leaving 8 bases between them. Germline V CDR1 and CDR2: KGHDR, SFDVKD. CDR3 size: 13 residues. Genomic DNA, the template, was used for profiling of the TCR beta VDJ and CDR3. Each CDR3 protein gets one entry after TCRdb re-called the reads with MiXCR. The sample lists 180,000 or so distinct CDR3 sequences, less than 60% occurring once. The sample was sorted CD4+, CD8+, or CD8+CD57+ T cells (not recorded which) from PBMCs. The rearrangement links TRBV24-1 to TRBJ2-4; perhaps TRBD1 as D (5 bases). The TCR comes from a human donor with aplastic anemia. The CDR3 nucleotides are TGTGCCACCAGTGAGGTACAGGAAAACATTCAGTACTTC. Encoded protein: CATSEVQENIQYF.